A selection of T cell receptor beta chains follows, all from one sample in a study of cytomegalovirus exposure and HLA in healthy donors. Libraries were prepared by immunoSEQ multiplex PCR; TCRdb keeps only in-frame clonotypes and omits some of them. This table holds roughly 120,000 clones, around 80% found once. The sequenced sample was PBMCs. The origin of the receptors is a woman aged 30 to 39 in good health and CMV-seronegative. The CDR3 runs from the conserved cysteine through the conserved F or W. D genes are given only for firm matches. The size entry is marked missing in some rows and otherwise reads once, few, many or a size class.

v_call: TRBV2
d_call: .
j_call: TRBJ1-5
clone_size: .
cdr3_nt: TGTGCCAGCAGTGATTACGGAGGGAACCAGCCCCAGCATTTT
cdr3_aa: CASSDYGGNQPQHF

v_call: TRBV11-2
d_call: TRBD1
j_call: TRBJ2-1
clone_size: few
cdr3_nt: TGTGCCAGCAGGGGACAGGGGATCTCCTACAATGAGCAGTTCTTC
cdr3_aa: CASRGQGISYNEQFF

v_call: TRBV18
d_call: .
j_call: TRBJ2-7
clone_size: once
cdr3_nt: TGTGCCAGCTCACCCGCCCGAAACAGGGTTGACGAGCAGTACTTC
cdr3_aa: CASSPARNRVDEQYF

v_call: TRBV9
d_call: .
j_call: TRBJ2-7
clone_size: .
cdr3_nt: TGTGCCAGCAGCGGTGGAGTAACGCCCTACGAGCAGTACTTC
cdr3_aa: CASSGGVTPYEQYF

v_call: TRBV29-1
d_call: TRBD2
j_call: TRBJ2-1
clone_size: few
cdr3_nt: TGCAGCTCCGACGGGGGGGCCGCCTACAATGAGCAGTTCTTC
cdr3_aa: CSSDGGAAYNEQFF

v_call: TRBV5-3
d_call: .
j_call: TRBJ2-7
clone_size: .
cdr3_nt: TGTGCCAGTAAGCCCAAACTAGCTGGCGAGCAGTACTTC
cdr3_aa: CASKPKLAGEQYF

v_call: TRBV11-3
d_call: TRBD2
j_call: TRBJ2-2
clone_size: once
cdr3_nt: TGTGCCAGCAGCTTTCGGGGGGGCGACACCGGGGAGCTGTTTTTT
cdr3_aa: CASSFRGGDTGELFF

v_call: TRBV6-5
d_call: TRBD1
j_call: TRBJ1-4
clone_size: .
cdr3_nt: TGTGCCAGCAGTGCTCAGGGGGGACCAGAAAAACTGTTTTTT
cdr3_aa: CASSAQGGPEKLFF

v_call: TRBV7-2
d_call: .
j_call: TRBJ1-6
clone_size: .
cdr3_nt: TGTGCCAGCAGCTTAGCGCTAGCGCAGGGAATAAATAATTCACCCCTCCACTTT
cdr3_aa: CASSLALAQGINNSPLHF

v_call: TRBV7-9
d_call: .
j_call: TRBJ1-5
clone_size: .
cdr3_nt: TGTTCCAGCAGCTTCGGGGGTAGCAATCAGCCCCAGCATTTT
cdr3_aa: CSSSFGGSNQPQHF

v_call: TRBV11-2
d_call: .
j_call: TRBJ2-2
clone_size: .
cdr3_nt: TGTGCCAGCAGCTTAGGGTCAGGGGGACTCTACACCGGGGAGCTGTTTTTT
cdr3_aa: CASSLGSGGLYTGELFF

v_call: TRBV2
d_call: TRBD2
j_call: TRBJ2-3
clone_size: .
cdr3_nt: TGTGCCAGCAGTATACTAGCGGGGGGGCCAGATACGCAGTATTTT
cdr3_aa: CASSILAGGPDTQYF

v_call: TRBV18
d_call: .
j_call: TRBJ2-1
clone_size: .
cdr3_nt: TGTGCCAGCTCACCACCGCAGGACAGTCGCTCCTACAATGAGCAGTTCTTC
cdr3_aa: CASSPPQDSRSYNEQFF

v_call: TRBV11-1
d_call: TRBD2
j_call: TRBJ2-3
clone_size: once
cdr3_nt: TGTGCCAGCAGCCCTAGCGGGGGAGCAGATACGCAGTATTTT
cdr3_aa: CASSPSGGADTQYF

v_call: TRBV19
d_call: TRBD1
j_call: TRBJ1-6
clone_size: .
cdr3_nt: TGTGCCAGTAGTGCCAGACAGGGCGAGGGTAGTTCACCCCTCCACTTT
cdr3_aa: CASSARQGEGSSPLHF

v_call: TRBV15
d_call: .
j_call: TRBJ2-7
clone_size: .
cdr3_nt: TGTGCCACCAGCATATCAGGCGCCTACGAGCAGTACTTC
cdr3_aa: CATSISGAYEQYF